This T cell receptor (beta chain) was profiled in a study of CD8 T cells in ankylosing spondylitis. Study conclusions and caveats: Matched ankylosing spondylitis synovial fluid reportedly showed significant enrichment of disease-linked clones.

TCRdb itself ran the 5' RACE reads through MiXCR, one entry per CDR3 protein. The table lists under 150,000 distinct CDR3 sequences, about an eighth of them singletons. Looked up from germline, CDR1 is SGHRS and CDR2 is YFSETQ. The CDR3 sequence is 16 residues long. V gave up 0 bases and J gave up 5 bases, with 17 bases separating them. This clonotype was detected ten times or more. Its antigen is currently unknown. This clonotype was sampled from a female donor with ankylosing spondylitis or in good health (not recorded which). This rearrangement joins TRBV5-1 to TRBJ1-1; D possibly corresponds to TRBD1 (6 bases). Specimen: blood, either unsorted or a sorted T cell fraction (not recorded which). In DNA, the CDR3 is TGCGCCAGCAGCTTGGCCGTTCGGGGGGCCGGGACTGAAGCTTTCTTT. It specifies CASSLAVRGAGTEAFF.